This T cell receptor beta chain originates from a study of long-term antiretroviral therapy in people with HIV. About the research overall: A decade or so separates the oldest specimens from the later 2015 immediate-ART recommendation. General observations from the study: Narrower CDR3 length ranges marked HIV repertoires relative to controls.

This CDR3 is built from 13 residues. Germline V gives CDR1 MNHNS, CDR2 SASEGT. V lost 6 bases, J lost 2 bases, and 11 bases lay in between. Remarks on this clone: As yet, its antigen is unknown.

An immunoSEQ assay, version v3.0, was performed at survey level. What sequencing targeted per sample was about 35,000-55,000 T-cell genomes. Profiled with immunoSEQ multiplex PCR; TCRdb holds only in-frame clones, not every one. The sample has 20,000 to 25,000 clones; approximately 80% are singletons. The cryopreserved samples used held roughly 0.9-10 million PBMC prior to extraction of DNA. The sequence came from a woman aged 40-49 years with HIV. The sample was unsorted PBMCs, taken 1.2 years after starting antiretroviral therapy. The genes are TRBV6-1 and TRBJ2-7, with D perhaps TRBD1 (6 bases). In DNA, the CDR3 is TGTGCCAGCAGGGACAGTGGAGCCTACGAGCAGTACTTC. It yields the protein CASRDSGAYEQYF.